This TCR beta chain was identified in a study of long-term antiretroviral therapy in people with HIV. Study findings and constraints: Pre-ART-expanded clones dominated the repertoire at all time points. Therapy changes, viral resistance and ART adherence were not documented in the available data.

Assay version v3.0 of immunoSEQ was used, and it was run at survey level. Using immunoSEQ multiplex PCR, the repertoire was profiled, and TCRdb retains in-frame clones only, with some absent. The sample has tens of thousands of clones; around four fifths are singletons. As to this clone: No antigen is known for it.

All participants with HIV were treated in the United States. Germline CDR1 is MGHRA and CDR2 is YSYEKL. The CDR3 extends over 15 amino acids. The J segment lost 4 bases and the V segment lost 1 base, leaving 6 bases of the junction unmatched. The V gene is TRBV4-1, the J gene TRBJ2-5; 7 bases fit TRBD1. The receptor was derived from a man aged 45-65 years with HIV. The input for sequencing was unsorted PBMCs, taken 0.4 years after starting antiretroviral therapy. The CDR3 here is CASSQVVSGGETQYF. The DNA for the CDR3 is TGCGCCAGCAGCCAAGTAGTTTCAGGGGGAGAGACCCAGTACTTC.